What follows describes a single TCR beta chain. In the authors' methods: From reference gene primer amplification, estimates of nucleated cell counts were derived. Repertoires were generated with immunoSEQ multiplex PCR, while TCRdb's copy carries only in-frame clones and drops some. That table supplies the V and J calls and clone size; D and trimming were determined from the DNA. The table includes about 220,000 clones, roughly 84% detected once. Germline V lookup: CDR1 MNHEY, CDR2 SVGEGT. The CDR3 contains 17 residues. With 0 bases clipped from V and 4 bases from J, the junction kept 8 bases outside the gene matches. The data are from a study of blood T cell repertoires in COVID-19. Whole-study context: There were acute and convalescent COVID-19 samples, and they came from the United States, Italy and Spain. The cDNA or gDNA used as material had been derived from T cells, B-cell-depleted T cells, or PBMCs.

The sample comprised peripheral blood. The chain couples TRBV6-2 or TRBV6-3 to TRBJ2-1; 8 nucleotides match TRBD2. The sequence was obtained from a man in his fifties or sixties with active or convalescent COVID-19. The CDR3 loop reads CASSYSNSLAGYNEQFF. Here the CDR3 DNA reads TGTGCCAGCAGTTACTCGAACAGCCTAGCGGGTTACAATGAGCAGTTCTTC.